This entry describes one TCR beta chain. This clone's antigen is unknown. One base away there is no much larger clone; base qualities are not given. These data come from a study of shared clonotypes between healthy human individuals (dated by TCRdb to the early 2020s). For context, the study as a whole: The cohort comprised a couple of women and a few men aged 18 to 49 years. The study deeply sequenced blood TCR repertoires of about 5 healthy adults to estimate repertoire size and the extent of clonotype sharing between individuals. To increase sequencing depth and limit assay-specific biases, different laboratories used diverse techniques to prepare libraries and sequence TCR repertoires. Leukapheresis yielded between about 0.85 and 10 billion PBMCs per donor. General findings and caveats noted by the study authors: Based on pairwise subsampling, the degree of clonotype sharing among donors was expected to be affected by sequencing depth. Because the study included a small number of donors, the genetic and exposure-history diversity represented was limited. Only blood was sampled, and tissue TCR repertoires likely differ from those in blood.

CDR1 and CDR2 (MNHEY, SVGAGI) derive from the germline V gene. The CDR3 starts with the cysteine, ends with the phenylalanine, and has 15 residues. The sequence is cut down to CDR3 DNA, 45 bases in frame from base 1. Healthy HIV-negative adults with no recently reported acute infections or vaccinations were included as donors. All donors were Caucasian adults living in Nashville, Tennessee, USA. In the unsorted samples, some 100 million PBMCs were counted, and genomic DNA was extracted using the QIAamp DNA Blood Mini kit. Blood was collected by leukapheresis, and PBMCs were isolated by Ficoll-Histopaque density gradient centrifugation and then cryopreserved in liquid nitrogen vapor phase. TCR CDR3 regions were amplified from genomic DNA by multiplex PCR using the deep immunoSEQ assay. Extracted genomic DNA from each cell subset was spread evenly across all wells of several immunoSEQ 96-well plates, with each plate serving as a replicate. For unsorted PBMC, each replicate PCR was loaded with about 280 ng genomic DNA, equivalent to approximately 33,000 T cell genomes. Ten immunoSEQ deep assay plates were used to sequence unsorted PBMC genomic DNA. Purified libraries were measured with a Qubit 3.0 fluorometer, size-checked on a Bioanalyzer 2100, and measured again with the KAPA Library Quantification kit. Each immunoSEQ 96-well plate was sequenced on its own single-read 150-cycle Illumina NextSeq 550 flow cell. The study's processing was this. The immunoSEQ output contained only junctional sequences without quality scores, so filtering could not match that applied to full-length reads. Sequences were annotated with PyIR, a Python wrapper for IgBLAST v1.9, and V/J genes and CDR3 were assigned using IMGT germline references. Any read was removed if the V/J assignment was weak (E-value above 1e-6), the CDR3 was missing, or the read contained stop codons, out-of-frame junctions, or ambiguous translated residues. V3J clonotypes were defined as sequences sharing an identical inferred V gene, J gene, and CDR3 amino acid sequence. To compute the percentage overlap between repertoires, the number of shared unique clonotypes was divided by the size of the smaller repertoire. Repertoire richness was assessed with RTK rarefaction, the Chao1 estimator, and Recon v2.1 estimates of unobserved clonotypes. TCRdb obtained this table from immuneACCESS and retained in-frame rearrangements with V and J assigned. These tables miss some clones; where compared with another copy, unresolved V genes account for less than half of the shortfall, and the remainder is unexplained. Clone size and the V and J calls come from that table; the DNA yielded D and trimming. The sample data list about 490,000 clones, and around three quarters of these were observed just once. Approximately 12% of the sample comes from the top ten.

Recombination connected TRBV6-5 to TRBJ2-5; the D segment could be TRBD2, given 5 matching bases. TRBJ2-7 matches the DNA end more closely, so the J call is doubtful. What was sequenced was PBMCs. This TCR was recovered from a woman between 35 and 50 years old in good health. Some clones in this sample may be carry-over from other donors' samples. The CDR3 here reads CASMGGSFLQDEQYF. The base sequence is TGTGCCAGCATGGGTGGGAGCTTTTTGCAGGACGAGCAGTACTTC.